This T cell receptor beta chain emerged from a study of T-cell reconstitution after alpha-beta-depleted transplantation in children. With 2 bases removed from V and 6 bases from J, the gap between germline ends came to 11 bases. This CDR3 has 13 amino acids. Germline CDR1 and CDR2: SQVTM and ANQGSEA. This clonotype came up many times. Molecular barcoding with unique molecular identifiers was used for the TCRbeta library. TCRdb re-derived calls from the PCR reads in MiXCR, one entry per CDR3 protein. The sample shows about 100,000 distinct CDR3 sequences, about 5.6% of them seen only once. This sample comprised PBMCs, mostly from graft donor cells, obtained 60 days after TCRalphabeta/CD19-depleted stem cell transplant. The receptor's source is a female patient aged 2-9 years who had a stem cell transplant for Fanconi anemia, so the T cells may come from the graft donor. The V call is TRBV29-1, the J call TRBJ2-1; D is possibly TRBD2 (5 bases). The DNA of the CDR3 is TGCAGCGTTGAACCGGGAAACGTCAATGAGCAGTTCTTC. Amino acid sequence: CSVEPGNVNEQFF.